This T cell receptor (beta chain) is drawn from a study of blood T cell repertoires in COVID-19. Study overall: Sites in the United States, Italy and Spain provided acute and convalescent COVID-19 samples. In each case, the material was cDNA or gDNA derived from T cells, B-cell-depleted T cells, or PBMCs.

The V end lost 3 bases, the J end lost 6 bases, and 12 bases lay between the germline ends. There are 13 residues in the CDR3. The germline gives CDR1 WNHNN, CDR2 SYGVQD (reference sequence). In the original analysis: By means of reference gene primer amplification, nucleated cell counts were estimated. Sequenced by immunoSEQ multiplex PCR; TCRdb stores in-frame clones only, minus some. That table gives V, J and clone size, and the DNA gave D and trimming. The profile shows about 60,000 clones, approximately 88% of them singletons. The chain has TRBV10-1 and TRBJ2-7, with D perhaps TRBD2 (5 bases). The sequence was obtained from a human donor in a cohort sampled during active COVID-19. Sequencing was performed on peripheral blood. CDR3 sequence: CASSEDLASEQYF. DNA for the CDR3: TGCGCCAGCAGTGAAGATCTAGCCTCCGAGCAGTACTTC.